These 15 T cell receptor beta chains originate from one sample sequenced in a study of vaccination and CD4 T cells after COVID-19. MiXCR, applied by TCRdb to the PCR reads, yields one record per CDR3 protein. The sample shows fewer than 25,000 distinct CDR3 sequences, 51% of them seen only once. The sample here was CD4+ T cells from blood, taken before SARS-CoV-2 vaccination. These receptors were obtained from a human donor who had recovered from COVID-19.

The chain joins TRBV28 to TRBJ1-1, with D hard to call. This CDR3 contains 12 residues. V gave up 1 base and J gave up 7 bases, with 7 bases separating them. CDR1 is MDHEN and CDR2 is SYDVKM in the germline V gene. The CDR3 coding sequence is TGTGCCAGCAGTTTATTACAGTATGAAGCTTTCTTT. Protein sequence: CASSLLQYEAFF.

This clonotype was seen only a few times. The genes are TRBV6-1 and TRBJ2-1, with TRBD2 identical over 12 bases. V lost 10 bases, J lost 10 bases, and 8 bases stayed unmatched. Germline loops: CDR1 MNHNS, CDR2 SASEGT. The CDR3 runs 13 residues. CDR3 residues: CATRLAGDVEQFF. CDR3 DNA sequence: TGTGCCACCAGACTAGCGGGAGATGTGGAGCAGTTCTTC.

The chain uses TRBV2 and TRBJ2-5; D is unresolved. The length of the CDR3 is 13 residues. V was clipped by 6 bases and J by 3 bases, with 11 bases between them. Germline values: CDR1 SNHLY, CDR2 FYNNEI. The chain's CDR3 is CASRSDVEETQYF. The DNA for the CDR3 is TGTGCCAGCAGATCCGACGTGGAAGAGACCCAGTACTTC.

This clonotype was observed a handful of times. The V call is TRBV20-1, the J call TRBJ1-3, with D unresolved. The CDR3 runs 13 residues. Germline CDR1 DFQATT, CDR2 SNEGSKA (reference sequence). V lost 0 bases to trimming and J lost 10 bases, with 13 bases between them. This CDR3 reads CSAREEPKRTIYF. CDR3 sequence (DNA): TGCAGTGCTAGAGAGGAACCGAAGAGGACCATATATTTT.

The chain employs TRBV24-1 and TRBJ2-4, with TRBD2 matching over 8 bases. The CDR3 is 17 residues long. V shed 2 bases and J 4 bases; nucleotides not matched to a gene: 9. Germline V gives CDR1 KGHDR, CDR2 SFDVKD. CDR3 nucleotide sequence: TGTGCCACCAGTGATTCCGGCCCGGGGGGGTTGAAAAACATTCAGTACTTC. Translated, it gives CATSDSGPGGLKNIQYF.

This clonotype was picked up a small number of times. The rearrangement links TRBV7-2 to TRBJ1-2; D is possibly TRBD1 (6 bases). V lost 5 bases to trimming and J lost 5 bases, with 21 bases between them. CDR3 length: 16 residues. Germline values: CDR1 SGHTA, CDR2 FQGNSA. The CDR3 region is CASSVKPGGLSYGYTF. DNA for the CDR3: TGTGCCAGCAGCGTCAAGCCGGGGGGCCTCTCTTATGGCTACACCTTC.

This chain links TRBV11-2 with TRBJ1-6; D might be TRBD1 (5 bases). Trimming removed 2 bases from V and 5 bases from J, with 10 bases in between. CDR1 and CDR2 from the germline V gene are SGHAT and FQNNGV. The CDR3 extends over 15 amino acids. CDR3 DNA sequence: TGTGCCAGCAGCTTACAAAGAGGGGATAATTCACCCCTCCACTTT. Its protein product is CASSLQRGDNSPLHF. Full variable domain (missing parts from reference TRBV11-2 and TRBJ1-6): EAGVAQSPRYKIIEKRQSVAFWCNPISGHATLYWYQQILGQGPKLLIQFQNNGVVDDSQLPKDRFSAERLKGVDSTLKIQPAKLEDSAVYLCASSLQRGDNSPLHFGNGTRLTVT.

This clonotype was counted once. This rearrangement joins TRBV2 to TRBJ2-1; maybe TRBD1 (5 bases). Germline CDR1 SNHLY, CDR2 FYNNEI. V shed 6 bases and J shed 3 bases, with 12 bases lying between them. CDR3 length: 14 amino acids. CDR3 in DNA: TGTGCCAGCAGCTCCCCAGGGTTCTACAATGAGCAGTTCTTC. Encoded protein: CASSSPGFYNEQFF.

V gene TRBV27 combines with J gene TRBJ2-7, with D perhaps TRBD1 (6 bases). Germline V gene data show CDR1 as MNHEY and CDR2 as SMNVEV (reference sequence). V was pared by 6 bases and J by 1 base, with 16 bases between. The CDR3 sequence is 15 residues long. CDR3 region: CASRPLGQPSYEQYF. For the CDR3, the DNA is TGTGCCAGCAGACCTCTCGGACAGCCTTCCTACGAGCAGTACTTC.

This clonotype was observed a handful of times. V gene TRBV2 combines with J gene TRBJ1-2, with a possible D match to TRBD1 (6 bases). Germline CDR1 is SNHLY and CDR2 is FYNNEI. The CDR3 has 13 amino acids. The V gene lost 7 bases and the J gene lost 3 bases, with 12 bases spanning the gap. CDR3 sequence reads: CASTQGRYYGYTF. Here the CDR3 DNA reads TGTGCCAGCACGCAGGGGCGATACTATGGCTACACCTTC.

This chain links TRBV2 with TRBJ1-2; 7 nucleotides agree with TRBD1. Losses at the gene ends were 10 bases for V and 0 bases for J; bases not matched to a gene: 8. This CDR3 has 14 residues. Germline CDR1 SNHLY, CDR2 FYNNEI. CDR3 DNA: TGTGCCACGGGAAGGGGGCCACCTAACTATGGCTACACCTTC. Its protein product is CATGRGPPNYGYTF.

The chain is built from TRBV5-1 and TRBJ2-5; 7 bases are shared with TRBD2. The CDR3 sequence is 14 residues long. V lost 3 bases to trimming and J lost 4 bases; unmatched junction nucleotides: 6. Germline lookup yields CDR1 SGHRS and CDR2 YFSETQ. CDR3 protein: CASSWGTIGETQYF. The CDR3 region has the DNA TGCGCCAGCAGCTGGGGGACTATAGGAGAGACCCAGTACTTC.

In this sample, this clonotype turned up a few times. V gene TRBV20-1 combines with J gene TRBJ1-6; D remains ambiguous. The CDR3 is 14 amino acids. Germline loops: CDR1 DFQATT, CDR2 SNEGSKA (reference sequence). Deletions cut 5 bases from V and 10 bases from J, with 18 bases between. This CDR3 reads CSAQATDGRSPLHF. In DNA form, the CDR3 reads TGCAGTGCTCAAGCGACGGACGGTAGATCACCCCTCCACTTT.

The V and J genes are TRBV4-1 and TRBJ1-5; the match to TRBD1 covers 8 bases. The junction had 9 bases not matched to a gene; V was cut back by 5 bases and J by 6 bases. Germline loops: CDR1 MGHRA, CDR2 YSYEKL. There are 15 residues in the CDR3. CDR3 loop: CASSSQGARGQPQHF. The CDR3 coding sequence is TGCGCCAGCAGCTCCCAGGGGGCCCGCGGTCAGCCCCAGCATTTT.

The V call is TRBV24-1, the J call TRBJ2-3; 8 nucleotides match TRBD1. This CDR3 has 15 amino acids. V trimming: 4 bases; J trimming: 0 bases; junction bases outside the gene matches: 2. Germline loops: CDR1 KGHDR, CDR2 SFDVKD. The CDR3 DNA sequence: TGTGCCACCAGTGACGGACAGGGAAGCACAGATACGCAGTATTTT. It yields the protein CATSDGQGSTDTQYF.